This T cell receptor (beta chain) was profiled in a study of regulatory and conventional T cells in RAG deficiency. Conventional CD4+ T cells were sorted from blood as CD25-low CD127-high cells. Produced via immunoSEQ multiplex PCR; TCRdb's table is partial and in-frame only. The sample holds 30,000 to 40,000 clones, about 80% seen once. Per germline, CDR1 SEHNR and CDR2 FQNEAQ (reference sequence). The ends lost 5 bases at V and 3 bases at J; junction bases unmatched: 5. The CDR3 totals 14 residues. This same sample was also part of a study on regulatory T cells. That report notes: Primers: 52 TRBV forward and 13 TRBJ reverse.

Material: CD4+ effector T cells sorted from blood. The chain joins TRBV7-9 to TRBJ2-5, with 8 bases fitting TRBD1. The TCR sequence derives from a human donor in good health. CDR3 sequence reads: CASSLGTGKETQYF. In DNA, the CDR3 is TGTGCCAGCAGCCTAGGGACAGGAAAAGAGACCCAGTACTTC. The full variable domain, completed using reference TRBV7-9 and TRBJ2-5, is DTGVSQNPRHKITKRGQNVTFRCDPISEHNRLYWYRQTLGQGPEFLTYFQNEAQLEKSRLLSDRFSAERPKGSFSTLEIQRTEQGDSAMYLCASSLGTGKETQYFGPGTRLLVL.